The 8 T cell receptor beta chains given below trace back to one sample, sequenced in a study of blood T cell repertoires in COVID-19. TCRdb's table, derived via immunoSEQ multiplex PCR, lists solely in-frame clones and lacks some. The sample records about 260,000 clones, about 83% being singletons. Source material: PBMCs or T cells enriched from blood (not recorded which). Receptor source: a woman aged 45-59 years who had recovered from COVID-19.

The V and J genes are TRBV11-2 and TRBJ2-1, with D tentatively TRBD2 (7 bases). The V gene's germline CDR1 is SGHAT and CDR2 FQNNGV. V was trimmed by 1 base and J by 9 bases, leaving 28 bases between them. This CDR3 is built from 19 residues. The CDR3 region has the DNA TGTGCCAGCAGCTTAGTAGGGGGAGGGCGGCGAACTAGATTCACTGAGCAGTTCTTC. Residues: CASSLVGGGRRTRFTEQFF.

The gene calls are TRBV5-1 and TRBJ2-3, with TRBD2 as a possible D gene (5 bases). The CDR3 runs to 16 residues. Trimming stripped 0 bases from V and 1 base from J, with 12 bases between. CDR1 SGHRS and CDR2 YFSETQ come from the germline V gene. CDR3 sequence: CASSLDSRGRTDTQYF. The CDR3 DNA sequence: TGCGCCAGCAGCTTGGATAGTCGGGGTCGCACAGATACGCAGTATTTT. Supplemented by reference TRBV5-1 and TRBJ2-3, the full variable domain reads KAGVTQTPRYLIKTRGQQVTLSCSPISGHRSVSWYQQTPGQGLQFLFEYFSETQRNKGNFPGRFSGRQFSNSRSEMNVSTLELGDSALYLCASSLDSRGRTDTQYFGPGTRLTVL.

The rearrangement links TRBV5-4 to TRBJ2-1; 7 bases are shared with TRBD2. The germline gives CDR1 SGHNT, CDR2 YYREEE (reference sequence). The CDR3 sequence is 15 residues long. Germline trimming cut 0 bases from V and 6 bases from J; bases unmatched to any gene: 6. CDR3 protein: CASSLGGLAVNEQFF. CDR3 in DNA: TGTGCCAGCAGCTTGGGGGGCCTAGCGGTCAATGAGCAGTTCTTC.

A single count supports this clone. This chain links TRBV11-2 with TRBJ2-7; D perhaps matches TRBD1 (6 bases). The germline V and J ends were trimmed by 5 bases and 2 bases, with 25 bases remaining between them. Germline CDR1 and CDR2: SGHAT and FQNNGV. This CDR3 is 18 amino acids long. The CDR3 DNA follows: TGTGCCAGCAGCCAATACCCGCAGGGGCCCGTAGGCACCTACGAGCAGTACTTC. It encodes CASSQYPQGPVGTYEQYF.

The V gene is TRBV30, the J gene TRBJ1-2; TRBD1 aligns across 12 bases. Per germline, CDR1 GTSNPN and CDR2 SVGIG (reference sequence). CDR3 size: 15 residues. V shed 3 bases and J 7 bases; nucleotides not matched to a gene: 9. The CDR3 nucleotides are TGTGCCTGGAGCCGGGACAGGGGGCTCATGGGTGGCTACACCTTC. Amino acid sequence: CAWSRDRGLMGGYTF.

The chain combines TRBV5-1 with TRBJ2-7, with TRBD1 matching 7 bases. Germline CDR1 and CDR2: SGHRS and YFSETQ. With 1 base clipped from V and 0 bases from J, the junction kept 7 bases outside the gene matches. CDR3 length equals 16 residues. CDR3 nucleotide sequence: TGCGCCAGCAGCTTGAACGACAGGGAAACCTCCTACGAGCAGTACTTC. This codes for CASSLNDRETSYEQYF.

The sample holds one count of this clone. The V call is TRBV27, the J call TRBJ2-1; TRBD1 might be the D (6 bases). Germline CDR1 and CDR2: MNHEY and SMNVEV (reference sequence). The CDR3 loop spans 13 amino acids. V gave up 7 bases and J gave up 7 bases, with 14 bases separating them. The CDR3 loop is CASTRGHGNEQFF. For the CDR3, the DNA is TGTGCCAGCACACGGGGACACGGGAATGAGCAGTTCTTC.

This rearrangement joins TRBV28 to TRBJ1-3; the D gene is possibly TRBD1 (6 bases). V dropped 2 bases and J dropped 0 bases, with 8 bases sitting between them. This CDR3 comprises 15 residues. Germline V gene sequence: CDR1 MDHEN, CDR2 SYDVKM. This chain's CDR3 is CASSLQGSSGNTIYF. In DNA form, the CDR3 reads TGTGCCAGCAGTTTACAGGGGTCCTCTGGAAACACCATATATTTT. Looking up the rest from reference TRBV28 and TRBJ1-3 gives the full variable domain: DVKVTQSSRYLVKRTGEKVFLECVQDMDHENMFWYRQDPGLGLRLIYFSYDVKMKEKGDIPEGYSVSREKKERFSLILESASTNQTSMYLCASSLQGSSGNTIYFGEGSWLTVV.